A selection of T cell receptor beta chains follows, all from one sample in a study of response to subunit inactivated influenza vaccine. TCRdb reprocessed the RT-PCR reads with MiXCR, giving one entry per CDR3 protein. This sample has under 950,000 distinct CDR3 sequences, with over 20% found just once. Sample: PBMCs from blood, taken roughly 5 days after vaccination. The origin of the receptors is a man aged 45-65 years who received an inactivated influenza vaccine. Both conserved end residues are part of each CDR3. The D gene is left open where the match is weak. Only part of the rows carry a size: once, few, many, or a class if the clone is expanded.

TRBV20-1	-	-	TRBJ1-1	TGCAGTGCTAAAGGAGGACACCCGAACACTGAAGCTTTCTTT	CSAKGGHPNTEAFF
TRBV20-1	-	TRBD2	TRBJ2-1	TGCAGTGCTAGAGTCGAAATGGGACTACAATACAATGAGCAGTTCTTC	CSARVEMGLQYNEQFF
TRBV20-1	few	TRBD2	TRBJ2-3	TGCAGTGCTGGTAGCGGGGGGGCGAAAGATACGCAGTATTTT	CSAGSGGAKDTQYF
TRBV20-1	many	TRBD1	TRBJ2-3	TGCAGTGGGGCCAGGGGGTGGACAGATACGCAGTATTTT	CSGARGWTDTQYF
TRBV20-1	-	TRBD2	TRBJ2-1	TGCAGTGCTGCTAGCGGGACTTCCTACAATGAGCAGTTCTTC	CSAASGTSYNEQFF
TRBV6-2/TRBV6-3	few	-	TRBJ1-6	TGTGCCAGCAGTTACCTCCGCACCTATAATTCACCCCTCCACTTT	CASSYLRTYNSPLHF
TRBV12-3/TRBV12-4	few	TRBD2	TRBJ2-3	TGTGCCAGCAGTTTTACTAGCGGGGGCACCACAGATACGCAGTATTTT	CASSFTSGGTTDTQYF
TRBV5-1	-	TRBD2	TRBJ2-7	TGCGCCAGCAGCTCACCGGGACTAGGGGACGAGCAGTACTTC	CASSSPGLGDEQYF
TRBV5-5	-	-	TRBJ2-5	TGTGCCAGCAGCTTGTTGTTCATGGCGAATACAGAGACCCAGTACTTC	CASSLLFMANTETQYF
TRBV5-1	few	-	TRBJ2-1	TGCGCCAGCAGCTCGGACAGTACCTCCTACAATGAGCAGTTCTTC	CASSSDSTSYNEQFF
TRBV20-1	-	TRBD1	TRBJ2-5	TGCAGTGCTATCCGGGACAGGGCTTCGGCCGGGACCCAGTACTTC	CSAIRDRASAGTQYF
TRBV5-1	-	-	TRBJ2-7	TGCGCCAGCAGCTTCGGAGGTTTGAGGGGAAGCCACGAGCAGTACTTC	CASSFGGLRGSHEQYF
TRBV4-2	few	-	TRBJ2-5	TGTGCCAGCAGCCAAGCGGAACAAGAGACCCAGTACTTC	CASSQAEQETQYF
TRBV30	many	TRBD1	TRBJ2-2	TGTGCCTGGAATAGAATAGGGACAGGGCCAACCGGGGAGCTGTTTTTT	CAWNRIGTGPTGELFF
TRBV28	-	TRBD1	TRBJ1-2	TGTGCCAGCAGTACAGGGGGGGTCGATGGCTACACCTTC	CASSTGGVDGYTF
TRBV20-1	many	TRBD2	TRBJ2-1	TGCAGTGCTAGAAGCCCAACTAGCGGCTACAATGAGCAGTTCTTC	CSARSPTSGYNEQFF
TRBV30	-	-	TRBJ2-7	TGTGCCTGGAGTACCGGAACTACCTACGAGCAGTACTTC	CAWSTGTTYEQYF
TRBV6-1	few	-	TRBJ2-1	TGTGCCAGCAGTGAAGTAGGGCCGGCTGGGGATGAGCAGTTCTTC	CASSEVGPAGDEQFF
TRBV4-2	-	TRBD2	TRBJ2-1	TGTGCCAGCAGCCATCCCGAGGCGGGGGGACCCTACAATGAGCAGTTCTTC	CASSHPEAGGPYNEQFF
TRBV7-2	-	-	TRBJ2-2	TGTGCCAGCACCCTAGTCCAGGGCACCGGGGAGCTGTTTTTT	CASTLVQGTGELFF
TRBV24-1	-	-	TRBJ2-7	TGTGCCACCAGTGATTTTGCCAGCGAGCAGTACTTC	CATSDFASEQYF
TRBV20-1	few	TRBD2	TRBJ2-3	TGCAGTGCTAGAGATCATGGGCGGGGGAGCACAGATACGCAGTATTTT	CSARDHGRGSTDTQYF
TRBV6-2/TRBV6-3	few	-	TRBJ2-2	TGTGCCAGCAGTACGGGACGGTTCTCGGGGGAGCTGTTTTTT	CASSTGRFSGELFF
TRBV12-3/TRBV12-4	few	TRBD2	TRBJ2-5	TGTGCCAGCAGTCCCGGGACTAGCGGGAGGGCCTATGAGACCCAGTACTTC	CASSPGTSGRAYETQYF
TRBV3-1	few	TRBD2	TRBJ2-3	TGTGCCAGCAGCGAGACTAGCGGGGAGGGAGATACGCAGTATTTT	CASSETSGEGDTQYF